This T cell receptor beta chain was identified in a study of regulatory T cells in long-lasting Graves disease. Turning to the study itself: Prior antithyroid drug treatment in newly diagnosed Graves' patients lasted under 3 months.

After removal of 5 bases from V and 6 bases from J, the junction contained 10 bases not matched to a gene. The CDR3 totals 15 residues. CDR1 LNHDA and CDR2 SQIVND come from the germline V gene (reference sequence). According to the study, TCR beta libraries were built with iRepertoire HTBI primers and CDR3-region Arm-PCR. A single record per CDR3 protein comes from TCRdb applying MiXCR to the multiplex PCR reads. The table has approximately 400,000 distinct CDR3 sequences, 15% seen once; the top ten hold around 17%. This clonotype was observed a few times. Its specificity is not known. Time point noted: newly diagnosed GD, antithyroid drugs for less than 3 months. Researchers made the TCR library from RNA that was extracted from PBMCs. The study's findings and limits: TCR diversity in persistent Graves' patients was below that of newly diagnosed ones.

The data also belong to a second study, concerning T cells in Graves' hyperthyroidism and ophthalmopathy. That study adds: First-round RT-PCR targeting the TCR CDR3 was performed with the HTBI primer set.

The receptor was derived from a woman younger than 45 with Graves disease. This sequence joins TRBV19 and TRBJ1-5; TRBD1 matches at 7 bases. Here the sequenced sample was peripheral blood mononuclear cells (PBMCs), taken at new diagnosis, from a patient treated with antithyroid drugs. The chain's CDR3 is CASSAPGGGTQPQHF. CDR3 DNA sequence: TGTGCCAGTAGTGCCCCGGGAGGGGGCACTCAGCCCCAGCATTTT.